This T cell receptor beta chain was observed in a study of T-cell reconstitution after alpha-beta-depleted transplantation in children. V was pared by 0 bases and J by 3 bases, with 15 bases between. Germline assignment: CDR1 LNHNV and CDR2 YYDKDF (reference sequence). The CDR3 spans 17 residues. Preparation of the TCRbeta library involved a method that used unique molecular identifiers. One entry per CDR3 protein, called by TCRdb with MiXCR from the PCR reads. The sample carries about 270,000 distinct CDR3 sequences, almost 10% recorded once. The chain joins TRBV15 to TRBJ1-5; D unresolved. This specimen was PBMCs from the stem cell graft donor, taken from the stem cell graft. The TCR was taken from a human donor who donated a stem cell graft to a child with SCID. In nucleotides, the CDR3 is TGTGCCACCAGCAGAGATCTCGGAGACAACTTCAATCAGCCCCAGCATTTT. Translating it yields CATSRDLGDNFNQPQHF.